One sample yielded the 6 T cell receptor beta chains listed below, sequenced in a study of OX40 agonist ivuxolimab in advanced cancers. Assay: immunoSEQ multiplex PCR; the TCRdb copy retains only in-frame clones and omits some. The table includes around 70,000 clones, 85% detected once. The source material was CD4+ or CD8+ T cells sorted from blood, sampled in a trial of the OX40 agonist ivuxolimab. These TCRs come from an adult with an advanced solid tumor such as melanoma, head and neck, liver or kidney cancer.

In its sample, this clone was seen a few times. The V gene is TRBV7-9, the J gene TRBJ1-3; D not certain. Germline lookup yields CDR1 SEHNR and CDR2 FQNEAQ (reference sequence). The CDR3 length is 17 residues. V lost 0 bases to trimming and J lost 3 bases, with 15 bases between them. CDR3 region: CASSLAVLSPVGNTIYF. The CDR3 DNA reads as TGTGCCAGCAGCTTAGCAGTTCTGTCGCCAGTTGGAAACACCATATATTTT.

The chain recombines TRBV6-1 with TRBJ1-2; D remains unclear. The V gene lost 1 base and the J gene lost 4 bases, with 7 bases spanning the gap. Germline V gene sequence: CDR1 MNHNS, CDR2 SASEGT. The CDR3 contains 13 residues. In DNA, the CDR3 is TGTGCCAGCAGTGAAGAGGCCAGCTATGGCTACACCTTC. This gives the protein CASSEEASYGYTF.

The chain carries TRBV2 and TRBJ2-7, with a tentative D call TRBD2 (5 bases). Germline CDR1 is SNHLY and CDR2 is FYNNEI. CDR3 length: 13 amino acids. V was pared by 10 bases and J by 3 bases, with 16 bases between. This CDR3 reads CATRRTLLYEQYF. The CDR3 region has the DNA TGTGCCACCCGAAGGACTCTTCTCTACGAGCAGTACTTC.

J is TRBJ2-3 and V is TRBV10-3; no firm D call. The V end was cut by 6 bases, the J end by 0 bases, with 13 bases between. The germline CDR1 and CDR2 sequences are ENHRY and SYGVKD. This CDR3 comprises 15 residues. The CDR3 nucleotides read TGTGCCATCAGACCCGACACGCTCAGCACAGATACGCAGTATTTT. Translated: CAIRPDTLSTDTQYF.

The rearrangement uses TRBV6-4 and TRBJ1-6; the match to TRBD1 covers 8 bases. Germline values: CDR1 MRHNA, CDR2 SNTAGT. The ends lost 4 bases at V and 7 bases at J; junction bases unmatched: 6. CDR3 length: 15 amino acids. CDR3 protein: CASSGGQGRNSPLHF. CDR3 nucleotide sequence: TGTGCCAGCAGTGGAGGACAGGGCCGGAATTCACCCCTCCACTTT.

The chain has TRBV5-4 and TRBJ1-1; D is unresolved. In germline, CDR1 is SGHNT, CDR2 YYREEE (reference sequence). The CDR3 consists of 15 residues. V gave up 0 bases and J gave up 0 bases, with 9 bases separating them. CDR3 residues: CASSLGLTLNTEAFF. CDR3 DNA sequence: TGTGCCAGCAGCTTGGGGCTGACACTGAACACTGAAGCTTTCTTT. Filled out from reference TRBV5-4 and TRBJ1-1, the complete variable domain reads ETGVTQSPTHLIKTRGQQVTLRCSSQSGHNTVSWYQQALGQGPQFIFQYYREEENGRGNFPPRFSGLQFPNYSSELNVNALELDDSALYLCASSLGLTLNTEAFFGQGTRLTVV.